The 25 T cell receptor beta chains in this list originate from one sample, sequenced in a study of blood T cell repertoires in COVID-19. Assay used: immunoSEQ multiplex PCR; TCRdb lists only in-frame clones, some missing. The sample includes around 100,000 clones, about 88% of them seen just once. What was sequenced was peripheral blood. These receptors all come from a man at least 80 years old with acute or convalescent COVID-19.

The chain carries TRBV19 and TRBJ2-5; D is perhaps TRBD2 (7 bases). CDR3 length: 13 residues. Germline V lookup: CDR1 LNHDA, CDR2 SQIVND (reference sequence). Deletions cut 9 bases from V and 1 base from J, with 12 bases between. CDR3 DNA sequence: TGTGCCAGCGCGAGGGGGGGCCAAGAGACCCAGTACTTC. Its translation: CASARGGQETQYF.

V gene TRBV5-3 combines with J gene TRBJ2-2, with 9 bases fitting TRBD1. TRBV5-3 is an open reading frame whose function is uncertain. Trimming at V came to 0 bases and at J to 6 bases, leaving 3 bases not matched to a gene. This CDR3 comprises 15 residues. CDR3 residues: CARSLARQGAGELFF. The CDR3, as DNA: TGTGCCAGAAGCTTGGCGCGACAGGGGGCCGGGGAGCTGTTTTTT.

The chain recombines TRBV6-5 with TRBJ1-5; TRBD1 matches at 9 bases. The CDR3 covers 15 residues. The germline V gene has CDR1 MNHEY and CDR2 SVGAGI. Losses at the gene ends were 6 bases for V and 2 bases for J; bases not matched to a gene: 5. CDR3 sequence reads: CASSSDRGGNQPQHF. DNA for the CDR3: TGTGCCAGCAGCTCGGACAGGGGAGGCAATCAGCCCCAGCATTTT.

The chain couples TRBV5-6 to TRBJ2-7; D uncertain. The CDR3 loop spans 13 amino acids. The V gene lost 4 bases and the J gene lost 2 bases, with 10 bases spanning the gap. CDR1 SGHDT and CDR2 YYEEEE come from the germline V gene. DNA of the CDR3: TGTGCCAGCAGCAACCCCCGGGCCTACGAGCAGTACTTC. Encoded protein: CASSNPRAYEQYF.

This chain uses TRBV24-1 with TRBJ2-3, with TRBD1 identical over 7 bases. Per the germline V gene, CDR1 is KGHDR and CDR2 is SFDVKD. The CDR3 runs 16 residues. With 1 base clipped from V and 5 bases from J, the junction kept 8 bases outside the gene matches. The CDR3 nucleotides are TGTGCCACCAGTGATTTCCTACAGGGGTATGGAGATACGCAGTATTTT. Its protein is CATSDFLQGYGDTQYF.

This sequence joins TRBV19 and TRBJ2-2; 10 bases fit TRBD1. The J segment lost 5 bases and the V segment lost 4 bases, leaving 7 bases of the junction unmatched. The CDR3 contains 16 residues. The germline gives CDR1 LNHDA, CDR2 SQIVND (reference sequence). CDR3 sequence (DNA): TGTGCCAGTAGTACCTGGACAGGGGGTGGAACCGGGGAGCTGTTTTTT. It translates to CASSTWTGGGTGELFF.

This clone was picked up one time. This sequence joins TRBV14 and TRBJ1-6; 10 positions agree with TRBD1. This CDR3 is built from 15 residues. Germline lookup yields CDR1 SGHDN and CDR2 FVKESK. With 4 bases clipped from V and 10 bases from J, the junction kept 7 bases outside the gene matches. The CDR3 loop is CASSRWDRGRSPLHF. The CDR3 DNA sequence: TGTGCCAGCAGCCGATGGGACAGGGGTCGCTCACCCCTCCACTTT.

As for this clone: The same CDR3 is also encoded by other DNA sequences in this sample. The CDR3 nucleotides read TGTGCCAGCAGCCAAACAGGGGGCGGCGAAAAACTGTTTTTT. Its translation: CASSQTGGGEKLFF. V usage is TRBV28 and J usage is TRBJ1-4; 9 positions agree with TRBD1. V was pared by 6 bases and J by 8 bases, with 7 bases of the junction left unmatched. The CDR3 has 14 residues. CDR1 is MDHEN and CDR2 is SYDVKM in the germline V gene.

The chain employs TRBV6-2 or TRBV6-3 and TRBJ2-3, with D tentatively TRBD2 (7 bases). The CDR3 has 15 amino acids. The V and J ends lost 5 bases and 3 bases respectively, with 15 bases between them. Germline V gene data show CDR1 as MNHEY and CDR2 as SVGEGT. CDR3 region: CASSGRGISTDTQYF. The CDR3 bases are TGTGCCAGCAGTGGGAGGGGGATATCGACAGATACGCAGTATTTT.

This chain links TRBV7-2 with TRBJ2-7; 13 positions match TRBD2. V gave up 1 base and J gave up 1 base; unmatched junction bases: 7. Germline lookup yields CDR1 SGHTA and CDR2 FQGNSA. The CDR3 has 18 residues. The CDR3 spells CASSLELAGGGGSYEQYF. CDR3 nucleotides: TGTGCCAGCAGCTTAGAACTAGCGGGAGGGGGGGGATCCTACGAGCAGTACTTC.

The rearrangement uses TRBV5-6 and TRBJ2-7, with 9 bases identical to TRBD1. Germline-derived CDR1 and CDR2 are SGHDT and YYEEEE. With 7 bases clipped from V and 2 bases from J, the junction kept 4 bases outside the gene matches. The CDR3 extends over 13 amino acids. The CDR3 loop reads CASVRTGAYEQYF. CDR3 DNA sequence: TGTGCCAGCGTACGGACAGGGGCCTACGAGCAGTACTTC.

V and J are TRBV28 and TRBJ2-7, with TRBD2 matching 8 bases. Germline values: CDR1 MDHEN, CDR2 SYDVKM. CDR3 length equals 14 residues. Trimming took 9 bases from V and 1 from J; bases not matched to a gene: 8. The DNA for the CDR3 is TGTGCCAGTCGCAGCCGGGGGGGGTCCTACGAGCAGTACTTC. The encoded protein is CASRSRGGSYEQYF.

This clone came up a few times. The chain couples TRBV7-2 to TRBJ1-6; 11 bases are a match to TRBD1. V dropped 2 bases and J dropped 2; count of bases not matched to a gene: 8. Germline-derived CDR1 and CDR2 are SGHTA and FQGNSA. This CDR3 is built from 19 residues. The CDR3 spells CASSLSGQGVWAYNSPLHF. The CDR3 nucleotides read TGTGCCAGCAGCTTATCGGGACAGGGGGTATGGGCCTATAATTCACCCCTCCACTTT.

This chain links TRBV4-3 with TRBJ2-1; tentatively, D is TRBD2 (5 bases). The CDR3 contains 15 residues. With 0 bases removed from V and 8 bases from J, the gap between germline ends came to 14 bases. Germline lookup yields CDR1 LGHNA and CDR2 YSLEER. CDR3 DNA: TGCGCCAGCAGCCAAGATCTGGGCGGGTGGGATGAGCAGTTCTTC. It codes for CASSQDLGGWDEQFF.

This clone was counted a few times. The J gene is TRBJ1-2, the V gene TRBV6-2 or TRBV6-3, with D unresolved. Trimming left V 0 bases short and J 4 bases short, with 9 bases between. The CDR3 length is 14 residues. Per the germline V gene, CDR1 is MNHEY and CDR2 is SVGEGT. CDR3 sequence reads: CASSYSIALYGYTF. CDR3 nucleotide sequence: TGTGCCAGCAGTTACTCGATAGCTCTCTATGGCTACACCTTC.

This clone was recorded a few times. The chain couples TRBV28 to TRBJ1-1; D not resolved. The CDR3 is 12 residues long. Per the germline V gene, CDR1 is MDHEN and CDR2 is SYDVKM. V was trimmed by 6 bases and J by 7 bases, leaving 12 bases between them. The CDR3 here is CASSEVVVEAFF. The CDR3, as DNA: TGTGCCAGCAGCGAGGTGGTAGTTGAAGCTTTCTTT.

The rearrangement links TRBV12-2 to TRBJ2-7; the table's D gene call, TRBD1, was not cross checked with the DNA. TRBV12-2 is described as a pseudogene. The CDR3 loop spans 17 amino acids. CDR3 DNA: TGTGCAAGTCGCTTTGGCGTCAAGGGACAGAAATCCTACGAGCAGTACTTC. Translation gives CASRFGVKGQKSYEQYF.

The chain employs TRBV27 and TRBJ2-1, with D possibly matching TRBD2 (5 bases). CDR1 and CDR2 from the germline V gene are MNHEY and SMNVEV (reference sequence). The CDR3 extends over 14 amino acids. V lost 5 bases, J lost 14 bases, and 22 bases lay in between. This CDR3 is CASSRTRLERAKFF. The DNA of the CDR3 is TGTGCCAGCAGTCGGACTCGACTGGAGAGGGCCAAGTTCTTC.

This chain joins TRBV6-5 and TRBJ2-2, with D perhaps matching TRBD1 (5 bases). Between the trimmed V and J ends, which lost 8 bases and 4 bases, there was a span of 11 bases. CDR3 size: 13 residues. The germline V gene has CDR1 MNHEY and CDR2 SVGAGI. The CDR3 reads CASGTGSTGELFF. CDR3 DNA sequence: TGTGCCAGCGGCACAGGCTCCACCGGGGAGCTGTTTTTT.

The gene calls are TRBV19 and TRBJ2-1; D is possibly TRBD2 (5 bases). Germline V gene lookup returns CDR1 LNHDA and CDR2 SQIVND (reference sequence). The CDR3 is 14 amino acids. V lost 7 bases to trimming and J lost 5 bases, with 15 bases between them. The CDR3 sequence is CASNNRGSDNEQFF. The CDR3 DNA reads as TGTGCCAGTAATAATCGAGGGTCAGACAATGAGCAGTTCTTC.

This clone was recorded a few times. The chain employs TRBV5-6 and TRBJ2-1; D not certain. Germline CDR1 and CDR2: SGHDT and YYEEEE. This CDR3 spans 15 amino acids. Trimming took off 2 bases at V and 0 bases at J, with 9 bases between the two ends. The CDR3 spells CASSFLWSSYNEQFF. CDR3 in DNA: TGTGCCAGCAGCTTCCTCTGGAGCTCCTACAATGAGCAGTTCTTC.

The CDR3 protein is CASSLTILAGVYNEQFF. The CDR3 DNA reads TGCGCCAGCAGCTTGACCATTCTAGCGGGAGTTTACAATGAGCAGTTCTTC. The V gene is TRBV5-1, the J gene TRBJ2-1, with 10 bases lining up with TRBD2. The CDR3 runs 17 residues. The V and J ends lost 1 base and 4 bases, in that order; junction bases with no gene match: 8. The germline V gene encodes CDR1 SGHRS and CDR2 YFSETQ.

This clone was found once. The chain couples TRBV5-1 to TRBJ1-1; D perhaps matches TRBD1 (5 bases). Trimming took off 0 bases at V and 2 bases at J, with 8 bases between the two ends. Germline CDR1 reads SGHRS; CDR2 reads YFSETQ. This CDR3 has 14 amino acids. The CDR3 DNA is TGCGCCAGCAGCTTGGGACAGATTAACACTGAAGCTTTCTTT. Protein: CASSLGQINTEAFF.

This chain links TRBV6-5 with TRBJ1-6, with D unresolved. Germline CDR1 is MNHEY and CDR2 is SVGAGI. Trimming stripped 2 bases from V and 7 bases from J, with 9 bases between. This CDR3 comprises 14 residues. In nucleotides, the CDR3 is TGTGCCAGCAGTTACGGCCAGAGGAATTCACCCCTCCACTTT. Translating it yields CASSYGQRNSPLHF.

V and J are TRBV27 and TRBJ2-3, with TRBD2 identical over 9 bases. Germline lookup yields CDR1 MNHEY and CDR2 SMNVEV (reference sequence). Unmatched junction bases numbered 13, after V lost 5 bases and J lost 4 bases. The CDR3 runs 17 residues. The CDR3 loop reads CASSRTGLARGADTQYF. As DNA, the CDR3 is TGTGCCAGCAGTAGAACCGGACTAGCGAGGGGGGCAGATACGCAGTATTTT.